This T cell receptor (beta chain) came from a study of shared T cell receptors in the human thymus. J was trimmed by 0 bases and V by 5 bases; bases with no gene match: 9. CDR1 and CDR2 from the germline V gene are PRHDT and FYEKMQ (reference sequence). The CDR3 contains 17 residues. Profiling relied on immunoSEQ multiplex PCR, and the TCRdb table lists in-frame clones only, not all of them. This table holds hundreds of thousands of clones, about 90% found once. This sample was shared with a second study, whose subject was human thymus T cells. That work contributes: Resected material from corrective heart surgery provided the thymus tissue analysed.

The chain uses TRBV13 and TRBJ2-7; 11 nucleotides align to TRBD2. What was sequenced was thymocytes. The source of this sequence is a boy under three years old with a congenital heart defect. The CDR3 region is CASSPTASGGLSYEQYF. The CDR3 DNA follows: TGTGCCAGCAGCCCCACCGCTAGCGGGGGGCTCTCCTACGAGCAGTACTTC. Full variable domain (missing parts from reference TRBV13 and TRBJ2-7): AAGVIQSPRHLIKEKRETATLKCYPIPRHDTVYWYQQGPGQDPQFLISFYEKMQSDKGSIPDRFSAQQFSDYHSELNMSSLELGDSALYFCASSPTASGGLSYEQYFGPGTRLTVT.